Each of the 22 T cell receptor beta chains below was sequenced from the same sample in a study of cytomegalovirus exposure and HLA in healthy donors. With 60 Vbeta and 13 Jbeta primers, the PCR was carried out. This table comes from immunoSEQ multiplex PCR, and its TCRdb copy is limited to in-frame clones, with some not included. This sample has about 120,000 clones, with roughly 83% found just once. The material sequenced was PBMCs. Receptors originate from a man between 18 and 35 years old in good health and CMV-seropositive.

The chain carries TRBV19 and TRBJ2-7; D not resolved. V was clipped by 1 base and J by 0 bases, with 7 bases between them. From germline, CDR1 is LNHDA and CDR2 SQIVND (reference sequence). This CDR3 has 14 residues. The CDR3 is CASSIAGASYEQYF. CDR3 DNA: TGTGCCAGTAGTATAGCAGGCGCCTCCTACGAGCAGTACTTC.

This chain connects TRBV6-5 to TRBJ2-2; the D gene is possibly TRBD2 (6 bases). V lost 11 bases and J 6 bases, leaving 13 bases between the germline ends. The CDR3 spans 12 residues. Germline V gene sequence: CDR1 MNHEY, CDR2 SVGAGI. CDR3 nucleotides: TGTGCCTTGGGTTCGGGGGCCGGGGAGCTGTTTTTT. It yields the protein CALGSGAGELFF.

The J gene is TRBJ1-5, the V gene TRBV2; no firm D call. The germline V gene has CDR1 SNHLY and CDR2 FYNNEI. The CDR3 consists of 15 residues. V was clipped by 0 bases and J by 6 bases, with 12 bases between them. Here the CDR3 reads CASSEAPGEGQPQHF. The CDR3 nucleotides read TGTGCCAGCAGTGAAGCACCCGGGGAGGGTCAGCCCCAGCATTTT. Full variable domain (missing parts from reference TRBV2 and TRBJ1-5): EPEVTQTPSHQVTQMGQEVILRCVPISNHLYFYWYRQILGQKVEFLVSFYNNEISEKSEIFDDQFSVERPDGSNFTLKIRSTKLEDSAMYFCASSEAPGEGQPQHFGDGTRLSIL.

V is TRBV19 and J is TRBJ2-5; 10 bases map to TRBD1. Germline V gene sequence: CDR1 LNHDA, CDR2 SQIVND (reference sequence). CDR3 length: 14 amino acids. J gave up 4 bases and V 6 bases, and 5 bases lay outside the gene matches. The CDR3 nucleotides are TGTGCCAGTAGCCCCGGGACAGGGGTAGAGACCCAGTACTTC. Protein sequence: CASSPGTGVETQYF.

This sequence joins TRBV6-1 and TRBJ1-2; 8 bases agree with TRBD1. With 7 bases clipped from V and 11 bases from J, the junction kept 12 bases outside the gene matches. Germline CDR1 MNHNS, CDR2 SASEGT. The CDR3 consists of 13 residues. CDR3 DNA: TGTGCCAGCACCTCGGGACAGGTGTCCAGGTACACCTTC. Translated, it gives CASTSGQVSRYTF.

This chain joins TRBV18 and TRBJ2-3; the D gene is possibly TRBD1 (5 bases). V lost 1 base and J lost 1, with 6 bases in between. The germline CDR1 and CDR2 sequences are KGHSH and LQKENI. This CDR3 is 14 amino acids long. For the CDR3, the DNA is TGTGCCAGCTCACCACAAGGGGGCACAGATACGCAGTATTTT. Its translation is CASSPQGGTDTQYF.

The V gene is TRBV5-6, the J gene TRBJ1-1; TRBD1 might be the D (6 bases). This CDR3 has 13 amino acids. With 3 bases removed from V and 3 bases from J, the gap between germline ends came to 9 bases. Germline V lookup: CDR1 SGHDT, CDR2 YYEEEE. The CDR3 loop is CASSSTGYTEAFF. The CDR3 DNA reads TGTGCCAGCAGCTCGACAGGATACACTGAAGCTTTCTTT.

To note about this clone: Other DNA sequences in this specimen translate into the identical CDR3. This rearrangement joins TRBV30 to TRBJ1-4; D gene unclear. V lost 0 bases and J lost 10, with 27 bases in between. The CDR3 extends over 18 amino acids. Looked up from germline, CDR1 is GTSNPN and CDR2 is SVGIG (reference sequence). Here the CDR3 reads CAWSVWETANTPDGKLFF. CDR3 nucleotide sequence: TGTGCCTGGAGTGTTTGGGAGACCGCTAATACACCGGATGGAAAACTGTTTTTT.

The chain couples TRBV19 to TRBJ2-4, with D perhaps TRBD2 (6 bases). This CDR3 has 15 amino acids. Looked up from germline, CDR1 is LNHDA and CDR2 is SQIVND (reference sequence). V was clipped by 5 bases and J by 7 bases, with 18 bases between them. The CDR3 sequence: CASSHPTVRGNIQYF. CDR3 in DNA: TGTGCCAGTAGTCACCCTACTGTGCGGGGTAACATTCAGTACTTC.

The chain employs TRBV30 and TRBJ1-4; tentative D call: TRBD1 (6 bases). The CDR3 runs 12 residues. Germline assignment: CDR1 GTSNPN and CDR2 SVGIG (reference sequence). Trimming cost V 0 bases and J 8 bases, with 7 bases left between them. CDR3 residues: CAWSVQGEKLFF. The CDR3 nucleotides read TGTGCCTGGAGTGTACAGGGCGAAAAACTGTTTTTT.

V is TRBV5-1 and J is TRBJ2-2, with a weak D call TRBD1 (6 bases). Deletions cut 4 bases from V and 3 bases from J, with 19 bases between. Per the germline V gene, CDR1 is SGHRS and CDR2 is YFSETQ. CDR3 length equals 17 residues. The DNA of the CDR3 is TGCGCCAGCAGCCTCCTCAGAGCGGACAGCGACACCGGGGAGCTGTTTTTT. Its translation: CASSLLRADSDTGELFF.

The V call is TRBV7-6, the J call TRBJ2-3; 7 positions agree with TRBD1. CDR3 size: 15 residues. The germline gives CDR1 SGHVS, CDR2 FNYEAQ. With 2 bases clipped from V and 3 bases from J, the junction kept 5 bases outside the gene matches. CDR3 DNA: TGTGCCAGCAGCTTAAGCGACAGGGTGACAGATACGCAGTATTTT. It codes for CASSLSDRVTDTQYF. Looking up the rest from reference TRBV7-6 and TRBJ2-3 gives the full variable domain: GAGVSQSPRYKVTKRGQDVALRCDPISGHVSLYWYRQALGQGPEFLTYFNYEAQQDKSGLPNDRFSAERPEGSISTLTIQRTEQRDSAMYRCASSLSDRVTDTQYFGPGTRLTVL.

This clone showed up just a few times. This chain links TRBV10-3 with TRBJ1-2; TRBD1 aligns across 9 bases. Germline-derived CDR1 and CDR2 are ENHRY and SYGVKD. The length of the CDR3 is 15 residues. V dropped 6 bases and J dropped 3; count of bases not matched to a gene: 8. The CDR3 reads CAIRLDRGLDYGYTF. The CDR3 coding sequence is TGTGCCATCAGGCTGGACAGGGGCTTAGACTATGGCTACACCTTC.

This clone was detected a few times. The chain carries TRBV27 and TRBJ2-5, with D perhaps TRBD1 (5 bases). V gave up 0 bases and J gave up 2 bases, with 10 bases separating them. Germline V gene lookup returns CDR1 MNHEY and CDR2 SMNVEV (reference sequence). The CDR3 runs 15 residues. The CDR3 region is CASSLSLYRQETQYF. The CDR3 DNA sequence: TGTGCCAGCAGTTTATCGCTTTACAGGCAAGAGACCCAGTACTTC.

The J gene is TRBJ1-5, the V gene TRBV5-6, with D possibly TRBD1 on 6 matching bases. Trimming pared 4 bases from V and 6 bases from J, leaving 8 bases between. CDR3 length equals 12 residues. The germline V gene has CDR1 SGHDT and CDR2 YYEEEE. The CDR3, as DNA: TGTGCCAGCAGCCTACAGGGTCAGCCCCAGCATTTT. Protein product: CASSLQGQPQHF.

The chain combines TRBV7-9 with TRBJ2-3; 8 positions match TRBD2. CDR3 size: 16 residues. The ends lost 1 base at V and 2 bases at J; junction bases unmatched: 5. In germline, CDR1 is SEHNR, CDR2 FQNEAQ (reference sequence). CDR3 sequence reads: CASSLGIAGTTDTQYF. The CDR3 nucleotides read TGTGCCAGCAGCTTAGGGATAGCGGGGACCACAGATACGCAGTATTTT.

The chain joins TRBV12-5 to TRBJ2-3; D gene unclear. The CDR3 contains 13 residues. Trimming removed 3 bases at V and 5 bases at J, with 9 bases between. Per germline, CDR1 LGHNT and CDR2 FRNRAP. CDR3 sequence: CASGLMAGDTQYF. CDR3 coding DNA: TGTGCTAGTGGTTTAATGGCAGGAGATACGCAGTATTTT.

J is TRBJ2-3 and V is TRBV5-1; possible D gene TRBD2, 6 bases. V was trimmed by 0 bases and J by 2 bases, leaving 13 bases between them. The V gene's germline CDR1 is SGHRS and CDR2 YFSETQ. The length of the CDR3 is 16 residues. The CDR3 coding sequence is TGCGCCAGCAGCTTGGCCGGGAGTAGCCCCACAGATACGCAGTATTTT. Amino acid sequence: CASSLAGSSPTDTQYF.

This sequence joins TRBV27 and TRBJ2-7; possible D gene TRBD1, 5 bases. V was trimmed by 4 bases and J by 2 bases, leaving 9 bases between them. The CDR3 has 13 residues. Germline values: CDR1 MNHEY, CDR2 SMNVEV (reference sequence). The CDR3 spells CASSWQGPYEQYF. In DNA, the CDR3 is TGTGCCAGCAGTTGGCAGGGCCCCTACGAGCAGTACTTC.

This rearrangement joins TRBV6-1 to TRBJ1-2; possible D gene TRBD1, 5 bases. V was clipped by 1 base and J by 4 bases, with 16 bases between them. This CDR3 comprises 16 residues. The germline gives CDR1 MNHNS, CDR2 SASEGT. The CDR3 sequence: CASSEEITGLIYGYTF. CDR3 nucleotides: TGTGCCAGCAGTGAAGAGATAACAGGTTTGATCTATGGCTACACCTTC.

This clone has only a few counts. The chain uses TRBV4-2 and TRBJ1-1; no clear D gene. The CDR3 consists of 16 residues. Germline V gene lookup returns CDR1 LGHNA and CDR2 YNFKEQ. V shed 4 bases and J shed 0 bases, with 15 bases lying between them. The CDR3 reads CASSPNPTSMNTEAFF. CDR3 bases: TGTGCCAGCAGCCCTAACCCGACATCAATGAACACTGAAGCTTTCTTT.

The genes are TRBV19 and TRBJ1-1; TRBD1 might be the D (6 bases). Per germline, CDR1 LNHDA and CDR2 SQIVND (reference sequence). This CDR3 is 13 amino acids long. The germline V and J ends were trimmed by 5 bases and 2 bases, with 9 bases remaining between them. The CDR3, as DNA: TGTGCCAGTAGTCTGGACAGAAACACTGAAGCTTTCTTT. It specifies CASSLDRNTEAFF.